The rows below give T cell receptor beta chains drawn from one sample of a study of radiation and T cells in renal cell carcinoma. Clones were read by immunoSEQ multiplex PCR, and TCRdb kept only the in-frame ones, dropping some. Altogether more than 15,000 clones are present, over 50% being singletons, with the ten largest covering approximately 30%. The sample was tumor tissue, taken from a patient whose treatment was nephrectomy without radiotherapy. The receptor set was obtained from a man in his fifties or sixties with renal cell carcinoma. Both conserved end residues are part of each CDR3. The order of the fields is J gene, V gene, D gene, clone size, CDR3 protein, CDR3 DNA. D genes are given only for firm matches. Rows give clone size only sometimes, using once, few, many, or a class for an expanded clone.

TRBJ2-7 TRBV6-1 . . CASRDEFLYEQYF TGTGCCAGCAGGGACGAATTTCTCTACGAGCAGTACTTC
TRBJ2-6 TRBV6-5 . . CASGLRGSGANVLTF TGTGCCAGCGGACTAAGGGGGTCTGGGGCCAACGTCCTGACTTTC
TRBJ1-2 TRBV4-1 . medium-sized CASSPTREPFYGYTF TGCGCCAGCAGCCCTACCCGGGAGCCCTTCTATGGCTACACCTTC
TRBJ2-2 TRBV15 TRBD1 . CATSSRDRGRELFF TGTGCCACCAGCTCACGGGACAGGGGTCGGGAGCTGTTTTTT
TRBJ1-2 TRBV5-6 TRBD1 . CASSPGGMGGYTF TGTGCCAGCAGCCCAGGGGGCATGGGGGGCTACACCTTC
TRBJ1-5 TRBV30 . few CAWSVLAGLGNQPQHF TGTGCCTGGAGTGTACTTGCGGGCCTAGGGAATCAGCCCCAGCATTTT
TRBJ2-1 TRBV6-1 . . CASSDLVGNEQFF TGTGCCAGCAGTGATTTAGTAGGCAATGAGCAGTTCTTC
TRBJ1-1 TRBV5-8 . . CASSLGQGYTEAFF TGTGCCAGCAGCTTAGGCCAGGGTTACACTGAAGCTTTCTTT
TRBJ1-2 TRBV14 . few CASSPHRVHGYTF TGTGCCAGCAGCCCTCACAGGGTTCATGGCTACACCTTC
TRBJ1-1 TRBV7-2 TRBD1 . CASSQEGARRAFF TGTGCCAGCAGCCAAGAGGGGGCGAGAAGGGCTTTCTTT
TRBJ2-7 TRBV28 . . CASLKARGGYEQYF TGTGCCAGCCTTAAAGCCAGGGGGGGCTACGAGCAGTACTTC
TRBJ2-1 TRBV10-3 TRBD2 . CATGLAGERNYNEQFF TGTGCCACCGGACTAGCGGGGGAACGAAACTACAATGAGCAGTTCTTC
TRBJ1-1 TRBV5-6 . . CASSLAGVGTEAFF TGTGCCAGCAGCTTGGCAGGGGTCGGCACTGAAGCTTTCTTT
TRBJ1-1 TRBV19 . . CASSRAGRAFF TGTGCCAGTAGTAGGGCAGGGCGAGCTTTCTTT
TRBJ2-5 TRBV10-3 . . CAISGQETQYF TGTGCCATCAGTGGGCAAGAGACCCAGTACTTC
TRBJ2-7 TRBV4-3 . . CASSQDQQSSEQYF TGCGCCAGCAGCCAAGATCAACAGTCCAGCGAGCAGTACTTC
TRBJ1-1 TRBV7-9 . . CASSLGWQVNEAFF TGTGCCAGCAGCTTAGGATGGCAGGTAAATGAAGCTTTCTTT
TRBJ2-1 TRBV5-4 TRBD2 . CASSWTSRNEQFF TGTGCCAGCAGCTGGACTAGCCGCAATGAGCAGTTCTTC
TRBJ2-5 TRBV6-5 TRBD2 . CASSYSAGVETQYF TGTGCCAGCAGTTACTCCGCGGGAGTAGAGACCCAGTACTTC
TRBJ2-6 TRBV6-6 TRBD2 . CASSWGGTSGANVLTF TGTGCCAGCAGTTGGGGAGGGACCTCTGGGGCCAACGTCCTGACTTTC
TRBJ2-7 TRBV4-3 . . CASSQGPGPPHEQYF TGCGCCAGCAGCCAAGGGCCAGGGCCTCCCCACGAGCAGTACTTC
TRBJ1-1 TRBV18 TRBD1 once CASSSTGGNTEAFF TGTGCCAGCTCGTCGACAGGGGGGAACACTGAAGCTTTCTTT
TRBJ1-1 TRBV18 . . CASSPSAIRGGTEAFF TGTGCCAGCTCACCATCGGCCATCCGAGGGGGCACTGAAGCTTTCTTT
TRBJ1-1 TRBV11-3 . . CASSLEGHTEAFF TGTGCCAGCAGCTTAGAGGGACACACTGAAGCTTTCTTT
TRBJ2-3 TRBV5-1 . . CASSFQGPVTDTQYF TGCGCCAGCAGCTTCCAGGGCCCCGTCACAGATACGCAGTATTTT
TRBJ2-2 TRBV6-5 . once CASRAGGANTGELFF TGTGCCAGCCGGGCGGGCGGTGCGAACACCGGGGAGCTGTTTTTT
TRBJ1-3 TRBV4-3 . few CASSQAPLSSSGNTIYF TGCGCCAGCAGCCAAGCCCCGCTCAGTTCCTCTGGAAACACCATATATTTT
TRBJ1-3 TRBV5-1 . . CASSLDRGNTIYF TGCGCCAGCAGCTTGGATCGAGGAAACACCATATATTTT
TRBJ1-4 TRBV18 . . CASSPSSRLPQGEKLFF TGTGCCAGCTCACCATCATCCCGCTTACCGCAAGGTGAAAAACTGTTTTTT
TRBJ2-5 TRBV27 TRBD2 . CASSFQRGTQETQYF TGTGCCAGCAGTTTCCAGCGGGGGACCCAAGAGACCCAGTACTTC
TRBJ2-2 TRBV6-6 . . CASSSQDYTGELFF TGTGCCAGCAGTTCTCAGGACTACACCGGGGAGCTGTTTTTT
TRBJ1-1 TRBV7-2 . . CASSYRQAGAEAFF TGTGCCAGCAGCTATCGGCAAGCAGGCGCTGAAGCTTTCTTT
TRBJ1-1 TRBV5-5 . few CASSLLRNTEAFF TGTGCCAGCAGCCTCCTCAGGAACACTGAAGCTTTCTTT
TRBJ1-5 TRBV30 . few CAWSVDHQPQHF TGTGCCTGGAGTGTTGACCATCAGCCCCAGCATTTT
TRBJ1-6 TRBV11-3 . . CASSLEANSPLHF TGTGCCAGCAGCTTAGAGGCTAATTCACCCCTCCACTTT
TRBJ2-7 TRBV18 . . CASSPPDRLFEQYF TGTGCCAGCTCACCACCGGACCGTCTTTTCGAGCAGTACTTC
TRBJ1-2 TRBV14 . . CASSRSLANYGYTF TGTGCCAGCAGCCGCTCCCTCGCTAACTATGGCTACACCTTC